This entry lists 6 T cell receptor beta chains sequenced from one sample in a study of shared clonotypes between healthy human individuals. Produced via immunoSEQ multiplex PCR; TCRdb's table is partial and in-frame only. The data contain around 600,000 clones, roughly 96% of them singletons. Naive CD8 cells comprised CD45RO-negative, CCR7-positively selected cells, excluding terminally differentiated effector memory CD45RA+ cells. Sequenced material: naive CD8+ T cells sorted from blood. The receptors were gathered from a woman aged 25 to 39 in good health.

The V and J genes are TRBV19 and TRBJ2-7, with a tentative D call TRBD1 (5 bases). The CDR3 contains 14 residues. Germline V gene lookup returns CDR1 LNHDA and CDR2 SQIVND (reference sequence). Trimming stripped 7 bases from V and 1 base from J, with 14 bases between. The CDR3 spells CASILQGLSYEQYF. CDR3 in DNA: TGTGCCAGTATTTTGCAGGGTTTATCCTACGAGCAGTACTTC.

V and J are TRBV28 and TRBJ2-7; 13 nucleotides match TRBD2. The CDR3 totals 15 residues. Trimming removed 5 bases from V and 5 bases from J; junction bases left unmatched: 6. Germline-derived CDR1 and CDR2 are MDHEN and SYDVKM. The CDR3 nucleotides are TGTGCCAGCAGTCAGACTAGCGGGAGGTTGCACGAGCAGTACTTC. This gives the protein CASSQTSGRLHEQYF.

The CDR3 region is CASSNPLTGWTEAFF. The CDR3 DNA reads TGTGCCAGCAGCAACCCCCTGACAGGGTGGACTGAAGCTTTCTTT. The chain couples TRBV21-1 to TRBJ1-1; the table's D call of TRBD1 was not tested on the DNA. TRBV21-1 is a pseudogene. The CDR3 has 15 amino acids.

V gene TRBV10-1 combines with J gene TRBJ2-3; D is uncertain. The CDR3 spans 11 residues. V lost 4 bases to trimming and J lost 6 bases, with 5 bases between them. CDR1 and CDR2 (germline): WNHNN, SYGVQD (reference sequence). The CDR3 DNA is TGCGCCAGCAGTGCTGGGGATACGCAGTATTTT. Translating gives CASSAGDTQYF.

The chain combines TRBV27 with TRBJ2-7; a weak D match, TRBD2 (6 bases). The germline V and J ends were trimmed by 3 bases and 2 bases, with 14 bases remaining between them. Germline CDR1 MNHEY, CDR2 SMNVEV (reference sequence). The CDR3 contains 15 residues. The CDR3 nucleotides are TGTGCCAGCAGTTTTGGTGGCGGGACTGCCTACGAGCAGTACTTC. Amino acids: CASSFGGGTAYEQYF.

The V and J genes are TRBV7-9 and TRBJ2-1; 7 bases are shared with TRBD1. The junction had 7 bases not matched to a gene; V was cut back by 5 bases and J by 0 bases. Per germline, CDR1 SEHNR and CDR2 FQNEAQ (reference sequence). The CDR3 is 16 residues long. The DNA for the CDR3 is TGTGCCAGCAGCACCTCGACAGGGCGCTCCTACAATGAGCAGTTCTTC. Translating gives CASSTSTGRSYNEQFF.